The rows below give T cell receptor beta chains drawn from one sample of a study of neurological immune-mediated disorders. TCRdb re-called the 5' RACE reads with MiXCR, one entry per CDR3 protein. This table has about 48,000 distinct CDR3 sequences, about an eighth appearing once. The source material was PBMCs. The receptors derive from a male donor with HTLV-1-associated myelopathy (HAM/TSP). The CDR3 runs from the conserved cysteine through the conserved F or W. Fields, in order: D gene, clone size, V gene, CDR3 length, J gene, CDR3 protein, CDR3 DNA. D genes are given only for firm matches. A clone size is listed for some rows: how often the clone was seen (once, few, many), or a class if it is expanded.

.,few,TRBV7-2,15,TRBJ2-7,CASSLSGGAVYEQYF,TGTGCCAGCAGCTTAAGTGGGGGGGCTGTCTACGAGCAGTACTTC
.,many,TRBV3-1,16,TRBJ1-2,CASSQAWQGRDYGYTF,TGTGCCAGCAGCCAAGCGTGGCAGGGTCGGGACTATGGCTACACCTTC
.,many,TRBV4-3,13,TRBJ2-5,CASSVTGAETQYF,TGCGCCAGCAGCGTCACTGGGGCAGAGACCCAGTACTTC
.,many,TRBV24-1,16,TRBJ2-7,CATSDPRAGVPYEQYF,TGTGCCACCAGTGACCCTCGGGCAGGGGTTCCCTACGAGCAGTACTTC
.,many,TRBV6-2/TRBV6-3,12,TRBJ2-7,CASSLTVSEQYF,TGTGCCAGCAGCCTGACAGTTTCCGAGCAGTACTTC
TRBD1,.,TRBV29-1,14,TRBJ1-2,CSVPTGVPFYGYTF,TGCAGCGTACCAACAGGGGTCCCTTTCTATGGCTACACCTTC
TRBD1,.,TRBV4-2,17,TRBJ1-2,CASSTGQGGFGGYGYTF,TGTGCCAGCAGCACCGGACAGGGTGGGTTCGGAGGCTATGGCTACACCTTC
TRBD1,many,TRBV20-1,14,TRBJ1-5,CSVDRQSASQPQHF,TGCAGTGTGGACAGGCAGTCGGCAAGTCAGCCCCAGCATTTT
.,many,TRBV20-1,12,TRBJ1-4,CSASGQYEKLFF,TGCAGTGCTTCGGGGCAGTATGAAAAACTGTTTTTT
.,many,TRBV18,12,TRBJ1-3,CASSPPGNTIYF,TGTGCCAGCTCACCACCGGGAAACACCATATATTTT
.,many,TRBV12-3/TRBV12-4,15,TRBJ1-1,CASSFYTGLNTEAFF,TGTGCCAGCAGTTTTTATACAGGGCTGAACACTGAAGCTTTCTTT
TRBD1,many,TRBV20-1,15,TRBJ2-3,CSARLPGQGTDTQYF,TGCAGTGCTAGACTTCCGGGACAGGGTACAGATACGCAGTATTTT
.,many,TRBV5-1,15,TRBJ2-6,CASSPMDDFANVLTF,TGCGCCAGCAGTCCTATGGACGACTTCGCCAACGTCCTGACTTTC
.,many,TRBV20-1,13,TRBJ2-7,CSAPGEGAYEQYF,TGCAGTGCCCCGGGGGAGGGGGCCTACGAGCAGTACTTC
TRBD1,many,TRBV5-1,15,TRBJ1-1,CASSSGQVRNTEAFF,TGCGCCAGCAGCTCAGGACAGGTCAGAAACACTGAAGCTTTCTTT
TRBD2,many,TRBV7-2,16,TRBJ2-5,CASSHQLAGGLETQYF,TGTGCCAGCAGCCACCAATTAGCGGGGGGGCTAGAGACCCAGTACTTC
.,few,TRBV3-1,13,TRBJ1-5,CASSRDTNQPQHF,TGTGCCAGCAGCCGGGACACAAATCAGCCCCAGCATTTT
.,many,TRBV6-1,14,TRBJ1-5,CASSGVYSNQPQHF,TGTGCCAGCAGTGGCGTTTATAGCAATCAGCCCCAGCATTTT
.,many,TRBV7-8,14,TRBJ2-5,CASSLVPPQVTQYF,TGTGCCAGCAGCTTAGTCCCTCCTCAAGTGACCCAGTACTTC
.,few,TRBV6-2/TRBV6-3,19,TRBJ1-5,CASSYEVGQMIGPGQPQHF,TGTGCCAGCAGTTACGAGGTAGGACAGATGATTGGACCGGGTCAGCCCCAGCATTTT
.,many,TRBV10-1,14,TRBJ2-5,CASSPGGIQETQYF,TGCGCCAGCAGCCCCGGGGGTATCCAAGAGACCCAGTACTTC
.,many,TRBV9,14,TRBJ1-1,CASSVDGASTEAFF,TGTGCCAGCAGCGTAGACGGGGCCTCAACTGAAGCTTTCTTT
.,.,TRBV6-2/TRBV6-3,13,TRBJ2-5,CASSYVGLETQYF,TGTGCCAGCAGTTACGTAGGGTTAGAGACCCAGTACTTC
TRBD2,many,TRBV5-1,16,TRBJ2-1,CASSLRLAGVGNEQFF,TGCGCCAGCAGCCTCAGACTAGCGGGCGTGGGGAATGAGCAGTTCTTC
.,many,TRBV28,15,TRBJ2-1,CASSLPGTNYNEQFF,TGTGCCAGCAGTTTGCCCGGGACAAATTACAATGAGCAGTTCTTC
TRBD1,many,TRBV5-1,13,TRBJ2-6,CASSNGQGGSGTF,TGCGCCAGCAGTAACGGACAGGGCGGATCGGGGACTTTC